The TCR beta chain under discussion was sequenced for a study of blood T cell repertoires in COVID-19. Turning to the study itself: Material from acute and convalescent COVID-19 was sourced from the United States, Italy and Spain. Sample material is recorded as cDNA or gDNA derived from T cells, B-cell-depleted T cells, or PBMCs.

This CDR3 contains 14 residues. V dropped 5 bases and J dropped 4; count of bases not matched to a gene: 6. CDR1 is MNHEY and CDR2 is SVGEGT in the germline V gene. Methods used by the authors: Using reference gene primer amplification, nucleated cell counts were estimated. Data came from immunoSEQ multiplex PCR; TCRdb stores just in-frame clones and leaves some out. V, J and clone size are taken as reported in that table, and D and trimming were inferred from the DNA itself. The sample has about 210,000 clones; about 87% are singletons. The sample taken for sequencing was peripheral blood. This TCR was sampled from a man in his 60s with acute or convalescent COVID-19. This chain connects TRBV6-2 or TRBV6-3 to TRBJ2-7, with 9 bases matching TRBD1. CDR3 DNA sequence: TGTGCCAGCAGTACACAGGGGGCGCGTTACGAGCAGTACTTC. This translates into CASSTQGARYEQYF.